This entry lists 13 T cell receptor beta chains sequenced from one sample in a study of T cells in Graves' hyperthyroidism and ophthalmopathy. There were TCR beta CDR3 regions amplified from RNA transcripts. HTBI primers drove first-round RT-PCR of the TCR CDR3. TCRdb re-analysed the multiplex PCR reads in MiXCR, keeping a single row per CDR3 protein. The repertoire includes 490,000 or so distinct CDR3 sequences, 40% to 50% of them detected once, and approximately 44% sits in the top ten. Sequenced: peripheral blood or thyroid tissue (not recorded which). The source is an adult woman with Graves' disease, either hyperthyroidism or ophthalmopathy (not recorded which).

The chain uses TRBV4-3 and TRBJ2-7, with a possible D match to TRBD1 (5 bases). The V gene's germline CDR1 is LGHNA and CDR2 YSLEER. The CDR3 spans 16 residues. The V end was cut by 0 bases, the J end by 6 bases, with 18 bases between. The DNA for the CDR3 is TGCGCCAGCAGCCAAGATCAGGAAACAGGTCAAGCCGAGCAGTACTTC. It encodes CASSQDQETGQAEQYF.

This chain joins TRBV7-3 and TRBJ1-2, with D possibly being TRBD1 (6 bases). The V and J ends lost 2 bases and 6 bases respectively, with 19 bases between them. Germline V CDR1 and CDR2: SGHTA, FQGTGA. This CDR3 is 16 amino acids long. In nucleotides, the CDR3 is TGTGCCAGCAGCTTACGGGACACTTCCGGGGACGATGGCTACACCTTC. It encodes CASSLRDTSGDDGYTF. Looking up the rest from reference TRBV7-3 and TRBJ1-2 gives the full variable domain: GAGVSQTPSNKVTEKGKYVELRCDPISGHTALYWYRQSLGQGPEFLIYFQGTGAADDSGLPNDRFFAVRPEGSVSTLKIQRTERGDSAVYLCASSLRDTSGDDGYTFGSGTRLTVV.

This clonotype was recorded at least ten times. The genes are TRBV5-1 and TRBJ1-4, with TRBD1 as a possible D gene (6 bases). Germline V gene lookup returns CDR1 SGHRS and CDR2 YFSETQ. The CDR3 has 14 amino acids. V was trimmed by 0 bases and J by 5 bases, leaving 8 bases between them. The CDR3 nucleotides are TGCGCCAGCAGCTTGGAGGGGGAGAATGAAAAACTGTTTTTT. Its protein is CASSLEGENEKLFF.

The chain is built from TRBV5-1 and TRBJ1-2; no clear D. V dropped 2 bases and J dropped 6 bases, with 11 bases sitting between them. The CDR3 sequence is 13 residues long. Germline CDR1 SGHRS, CDR2 YFSETQ. CDR3 region: CASSFSGEHGYTF. For the CDR3, the DNA is TGCGCCAGCAGCTTTTCGGGAGAGCATGGCTACACCTTC.

The rearrangement links TRBV10-2 to TRBJ2-7, with 10 bases fitting TRBD2. Germline CDR1 WSHSY, CDR2 SAAADI. There are 16 residues in the CDR3. The J segment lost 7 bases and the V segment lost 3 bases, leaving 12 bases of the junction unmatched. The CDR3 protein is CASSEDLAGGLGEQYF. In DNA form, the CDR3 reads TGCGCCAGCAGTGAAGACTTAGCGGGGGGATTGGGGGAGCAGTACTTC.

This clonotype appeared a few times. Here the CDR3 reads CASSQGLAQSSYEQYF. As DNA, the CDR3 is TGTGCCAGCAGCCAAGGACTAGCGCAGAGCTCCTACGAGCAGTACTTC. V usage is TRBV11-2 and J usage is TRBJ2-7; the match to TRBD2 covers 9 bases. Germline V lookup: CDR1 SGHAT, CDR2 FQNNGV. V lost 5 bases to trimming and J lost 0 bases; unmatched junction nucleotides: 8. The CDR3 length is 16 residues.

The chain uses TRBV20-1 and TRBJ1-4; D gene ambiguous. This CDR3 has 9 residues. V shed 5 bases and J shed 8 bases, with 3 bases lying between them. Germline V gene data show CDR1 as DFQATT and CDR2 as SNEGSKA (reference sequence). In DNA form, the CDR3 reads TGCAGTGCTGGGGAAAAACTGTTTTTT. Its translation: CSAGEKLFF.

There are many counts of this clonotype. The chain has TRBV5-1 and TRBJ1-1; 8 nucleotides line up with TRBD1. The V gene's germline CDR1 is SGHRS and CDR2 YFSETQ. With 3 bases clipped from V and 3 bases from J, the junction kept 7 bases outside the gene matches. The CDR3 has 15 residues. The CDR3 loop is CASSSRTGRDTEAFF. DNA of the CDR3: TGCGCCAGCAGCTCCCGGACAGGGAGGGACACTGAAGCTTTCTTT.

The CDR3 coding sequence is TGCGCCAGCAGCCTACGAGACAGGGGCCAAGAGACCCAGTACTTC. Its translation is CASSLRDRGQETQYF. The chain is built from TRBV5-1 and TRBJ2-5, with 8 nucleotides matching TRBD1. V trimming: 4 bases; J trimming: 1 base; junction bases outside the gene matches: 6. Germline CDR1 reads SGHRS; CDR2 reads YFSETQ. CDR3 size: 15 residues.

J is TRBJ2-7 and V is TRBV10-2; D unresolved. Trimming left V 3 bases short and J 4 bases short, with 10 bases between. Germline CDR1 and CDR2: WSHSY and SAAADI. The CDR3 runs 13 residues. CDR3 protein: CASSDSSPYEQYF. The CDR3 DNA sequence: TGCGCCAGCAGTGACTCCAGTCCATACGAGCAGTACTTC.

This clonotype was recorded once. The gene calls are TRBV29-1 and TRBJ2-2; no firm D call. The germline V and J ends were trimmed by 2 bases and 5 bases, with 6 bases remaining between them. The length of the CDR3 is 12 residues. Germline V lookup: CDR1 SQVTM, CDR2 ANQGSEA. The CDR3 sequence is CSVETETGELFF. CDR3 nucleotide sequence: TGCAGCGTTGAAACGGAAACCGGGGAGCTGTTTTTT.

The chain has TRBV19 and TRBJ2-6, with D maybe TRBD1 (6 bases). CDR1 and CDR2 (germline): LNHDA, SQIVND (reference sequence). Trimming removed 4 bases from V and 4 bases from J, with 11 bases in between. This CDR3 spans 15 amino acids. The CDR3: CASSRIGTGANVLTF. The DNA of the CDR3 is TGTGCCAGTAGTAGAATCGGGACAGGGGCCAACGTCCTGACTTTC. The full variable domain, rest sourced from reference TRBV19 and TRBJ2-6, is DGGITQSPKYLFRKEGQNVTLSCEQNLNHDAMYWYRQDPGQGLRLIYYSQIVNDFQKGDIAEGYSVSREKKESFPLTVTSAQKNPTAFYLCASSRIGTGANVLTFGAGSRLTVL.

This clonotype appeared a few times. The chain recombines TRBV7-9 with TRBJ2-7, with 7 nucleotides matching TRBD1. Germline V gives CDR1 SEHNR, CDR2 FQNEAQ (reference sequence). The CDR3 totals 13 residues. The V segment lost 5 bases and the J segment 3 bases; nucleotides outside the gene matches: 4. The CDR3 reads CASSVGTVYEQYF. In DNA, the CDR3 is TGTGCCAGCAGCGTCGGGACAGTCTACGAGCAGTACTTC.